These 4 T cell receptor beta chains came from one sample sequenced in a study of T-cell reconstitution after alpha-beta-depleted transplantation in children. Library preparation (for TCRbeta) was performed with unique molecular identifiers. TCRdb reanalysed the PCR reads using MiXCR and keeps one entry per CDR3 protein. This sample has roughly 100,000 distinct CDR3 sequences, with about 7.5% found just once. Source: PBMCs, taken before TCRalphabeta/CD19-depleted stem cell transplant. These receptors all stem from a boy aged 2 to 9 with acute lymphoblastic leukemia, due to receive a stem cell transplant.

This clonotype turned up a few times. The rearrangement links TRBV20-1 to TRBJ1-1; D is uncertain. CDR3 length: 12 amino acids. Trimming shortened V by 5 bases and J by 5 bases, and 12 bases separated the two germline ends. The germline gives CDR1 DFQATT, CDR2 SNEGSKA (reference sequence). CDR3 coding DNA: TGCAGTGCTTCGTGGAGAGGGACTGAAGCTTTCTTT. Its protein product is CSASWRGTEAFF.

This clonotype was picked up a small number of times. This rearrangement joins TRBV6-5 to TRBJ2-2; weak D call: TRBD1 (6 bases). Germline V gives CDR1 MNHEY, CDR2 SVGAGI. This CDR3 spans 15 amino acids. Trimming stripped 2 bases from V and 0 bases from J, with 7 bases between. This chain's CDR3 is CASSYPGANTGELFF. The CDR3 DNA follows: TGTGCCAGCAGTTACCCAGGGGCGAACACCGGGGAGCTGTTTTTT.

This clonotype has only a few counts. The chain employs TRBV15 and TRBJ1-2, with D possibly TRBD1 on 5 matching bases. Trimming took off 0 bases at V and 4 bases at J, with 12 bases between the two ends. This CDR3 region has 15 residues. Germline-derived CDR1 and CDR2 are LNHNV and YYDKDF (reference sequence). The CDR3 DNA reads as TGTGCCACCAGCAGAGAAGGACGAGGGGCCTATGGCTACACCTTC. It specifies CATSREGRGAYGYTF.

This clonotype turned up a few times. This chain joins TRBV7-6 and TRBJ2-3; perhaps D is TRBD1 or TRBD2 (6 bases each). Germline values: CDR1 SGHVS, CDR2 FNYEAQ. The CDR3 extends over 14 amino acids. V dropped 1 base and J dropped 4 bases, with 9 bases sitting between them. Written as DNA, the CDR3 is TGTGCCAGCAGCTTAGTCGGGGGCCCAGATACGCAGTATTTT. Translating it yields CASSLVGGPDTQYF.